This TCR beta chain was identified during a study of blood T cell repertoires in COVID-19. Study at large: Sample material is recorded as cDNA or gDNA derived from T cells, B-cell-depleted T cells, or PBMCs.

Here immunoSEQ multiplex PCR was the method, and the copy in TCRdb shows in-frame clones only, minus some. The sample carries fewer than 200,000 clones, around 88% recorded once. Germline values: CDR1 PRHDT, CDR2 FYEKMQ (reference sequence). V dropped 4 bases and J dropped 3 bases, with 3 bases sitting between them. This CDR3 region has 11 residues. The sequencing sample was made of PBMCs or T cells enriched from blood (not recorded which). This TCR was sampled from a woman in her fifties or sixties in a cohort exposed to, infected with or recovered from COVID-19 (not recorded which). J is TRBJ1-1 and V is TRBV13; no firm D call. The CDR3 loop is CASSSDTEAFF. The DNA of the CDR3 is TGTGCCAGCAGCTCGGACACTGAAGCTTTCTTT.